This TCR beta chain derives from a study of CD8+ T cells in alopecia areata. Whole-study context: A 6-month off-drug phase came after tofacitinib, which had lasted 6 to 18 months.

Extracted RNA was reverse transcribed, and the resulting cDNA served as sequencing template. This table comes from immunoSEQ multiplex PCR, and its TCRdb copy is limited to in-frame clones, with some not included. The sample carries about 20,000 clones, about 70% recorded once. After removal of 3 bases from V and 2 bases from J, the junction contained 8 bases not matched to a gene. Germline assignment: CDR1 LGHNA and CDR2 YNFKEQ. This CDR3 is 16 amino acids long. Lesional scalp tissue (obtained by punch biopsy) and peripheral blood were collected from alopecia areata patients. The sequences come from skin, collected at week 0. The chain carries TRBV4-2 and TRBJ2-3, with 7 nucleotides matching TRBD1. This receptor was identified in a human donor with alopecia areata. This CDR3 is CASSHGQDLNTDTQYF. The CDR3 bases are TGTGCCAGCAGCCACGGACAGGACTTAAACACAGATACGCAGTATTTT.